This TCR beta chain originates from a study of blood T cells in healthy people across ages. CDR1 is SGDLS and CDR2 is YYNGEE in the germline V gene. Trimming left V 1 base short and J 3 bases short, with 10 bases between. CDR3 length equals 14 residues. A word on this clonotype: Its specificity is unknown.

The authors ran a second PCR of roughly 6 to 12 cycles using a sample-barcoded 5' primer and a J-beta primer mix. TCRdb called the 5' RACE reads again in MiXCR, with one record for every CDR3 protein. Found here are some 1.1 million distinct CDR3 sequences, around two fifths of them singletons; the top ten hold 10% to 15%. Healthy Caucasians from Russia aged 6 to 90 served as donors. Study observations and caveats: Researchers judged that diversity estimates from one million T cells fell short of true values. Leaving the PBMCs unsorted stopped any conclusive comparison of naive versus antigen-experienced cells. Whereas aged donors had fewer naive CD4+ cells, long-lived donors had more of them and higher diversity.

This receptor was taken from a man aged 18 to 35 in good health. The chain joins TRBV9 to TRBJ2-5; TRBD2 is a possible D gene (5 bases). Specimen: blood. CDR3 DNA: TGTGCCAGCAGCGTATCTTGGGGAGAAGAGACCCAGTACTTC. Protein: CASSVSWGEETQYF.